Following are 4 T cell receptor beta chains from one sample sequenced in a study of T cells expressing NK-cell markers. No DNA is given; TCRdb re-called the 5' RACE reads and lists each CDR3 protein once. The table lists under 200,000 distinct CDR3 sequences. The sequencing input was blood T cells: a sorted CD56 or NKG2C T cell subset, CD4+ or CD8+ T cells, or bulk PBMC T cells (not recorded which). The receptors stem from a woman between 18 and 75 years old in good health.

The gene calls are TRBV12-3 or TRBV12-4 and TRBJ2-7; the D call from TCRdb, TRBD1, cannot be confirmed without DNA. The CDR3 is made up of 14 amino acids. This CDR3 is CASSLSRTVPEQYF.

This chain uses TRBV6-2 or TRBV6-3 with TRBJ2-5; TCRdb indicates TRBD2, and absent DNA this call remains unverified. The CDR3 is 15 residues long. In germline, CDR1 is MNHEY, CDR2 SVGEGT. The CDR3: CASSYGAGGQETQYF.

The gene calls are TRBV9 and TRBJ2-1; absent DNA, TCRdb's TRBD2 call cannot be checked. This CDR3 is built from 20 residues. Germline V gene sequence: CDR1 SGDLS, CDR2 YYNGEE. CDR3 amino acids: CASSLPSGLAGGRSYNEQFF.

V gene TRBV5-1 combines with J gene TRBJ2-3; as DNA is missing, the TRBD1 call by TCRdb cannot be tested. CDR1 and CDR2 from the germline V gene are SGHRS and YFSETQ. CDR3 length equals 14 residues. The CDR3 reads CASSLAGQGDTQYF.